This T cell receptor (beta chain) was profiled in a study of blood T cell repertoires in COVID-19. Study summary: Samples taken during acute and convalescent COVID-19 were collected in the United States, Italy and Spain.

The method was immunoSEQ multiplex PCR; TCRdb's version includes in-frame clones alone and lacks a portion of them. The data hold tens of thousands of clones, with about nine tenths observed a single time. The specimen sequenced was peripheral blood. This receptor was identified in a human donor in a cohort sampled during active COVID-19.

The CDR3 protein is CASTKNHDRATEAFF. For the CDR3, the DNA is TGTGCCAGCACGAAAAACCACGACAGGGCCACTGAAGCTTTCTTT. V is TRBV7-2 and J is TRBJ1-1; 7 bases align to TRBD1. Unmatched junction bases numbered 12, after V lost 7 bases and J lost 4 bases. The CDR3 runs to 15 residues. CDR1 is SGHTA, CDR2 FQGNSA, per germline.